Listed here is a single T cell receptor beta chain. Germline V gene data show CDR1 as SGHVS and CDR2 as FQNEAQ. The CDR3 consists of 14 residues. The V end lost 2 bases, the J end lost 5 bases, and 12 bases lay between the germline ends. Libraries were prepared by immunoSEQ multiplex PCR; TCRdb keeps only in-frame clonotypes and omits some of them. Of about 39,000 clones listed, around 89% were seen once; the top ten hold around 1.8%. This sample was taken from a study of PD-L1 blockade in urothelial cancer. Sequencing used PBMCs, obtained around atezolizumab (anti-PD-L1) treatment. The TCR comes from a man in his 60s with urothelial cancer. The J gene is TRBJ2-5, the V gene TRBV7-8, with D perhaps TRBD1 (6 bases). The CDR3 region is CASSLTGLGETQYF. The CDR3 DNA reads TGTGCCAGCAGCTTAACAGGGTTGGGGGAGACCCAGTACTTC.